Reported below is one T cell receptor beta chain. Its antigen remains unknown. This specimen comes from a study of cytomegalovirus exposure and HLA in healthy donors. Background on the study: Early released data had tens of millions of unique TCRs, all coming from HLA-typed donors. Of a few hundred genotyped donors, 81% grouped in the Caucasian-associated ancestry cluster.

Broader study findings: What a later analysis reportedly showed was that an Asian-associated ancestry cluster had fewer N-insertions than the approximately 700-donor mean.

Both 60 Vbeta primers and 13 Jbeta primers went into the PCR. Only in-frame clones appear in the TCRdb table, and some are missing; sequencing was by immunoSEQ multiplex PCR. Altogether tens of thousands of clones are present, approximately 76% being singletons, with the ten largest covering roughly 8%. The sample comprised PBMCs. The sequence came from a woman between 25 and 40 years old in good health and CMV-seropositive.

DNA of the CDR3: TGTGCCAGCAGCGATTGGACAACCGGGACAGGGAACTATGGCTACACCTTC. This translates into CASSDWTTGTGNYGYTF. The V and J genes are TRBV2 and TRBJ1-2; 9 bases agree with TRBD1. This CDR3 region has 17 residues. V gave up 6 bases and J gave up 2 bases; unmatched junction bases: 13. Germline lookup yields CDR1 SNHLY and CDR2 FYNNEI. The variable domain in full, completed from reference TRBV2 and TRBJ1-2, reads EPEVTQTPSHQVTQMGQEVILRCVPISNHLYFYWYRQILGQKVEFLVSFYNNEISEKSEIFDDQFSVERPDGSNFTLKIRSTKLEDSAMYFCASSDWTTGTGNYGYTFGSGTRLTVV.